The T cell receptor beta chain described here comes from a study of blood T cell repertoires in COVID-19 (dated by TCRdb to the early 2020s). Looking at the study overall: Samples from collaborators originated in the United States, Italy and Spain and spanned both the acute and convalescent phases of COVID-19. The repertoires were released in a freely available public database intended as a resource for research on the immune response to SARS-CoV-2. Where available, HLA class I and class II types were obtained from metadata supplied by the sample provider rather than from assay-based typing. Samples were obtained from the ongoing ImmuneRACE study (first 160 participants) and from about 1,300 subjects provided by 6 global collaborators. Sample metadata almost always included a de-identified subject ID, COVID-19 status, age in years and sex. The prospective study material was composed of cDNA or gDNA derived from T cells, B-cell-depleted T cells, or PBMCs. Deeply sampled blood TCRbeta repertoires from subjects exposed to, actively infected with, or recovered from COVID-19 were included in the dataset.

For this clone: No antigen is known for it. Base qualities were left out, and no much larger clone turns up one base away.

On the study overall, not on this receptor specifically: Clinical and demographic metadata were provided uncurated, with the amount varying by source and participant.

TCRbeta CDR3 regions were amplified from genomic DNA by means of the immunoSEQ Assay, a bias-controlled multiplex PCR. In the paper's pipeline: Within the assay, amplification of reference gene primers was used to estimate how many nucleated cells each sample contained. To quantify the absolute abundance of each unique TCRbeta CDR3 rearrangement, sequence reads were collapsed and filtered. For each sample, productive Simpson clonality was calculated by taking the square root of Simpson's diversity index across productive rearrangements. TCRdb limited this immuneACCESS table to in-frame rearrangements with V and J called. A share of clones is missing; checked studies link under half to unresolved V genes, and the rest is unexplained. That table supplies the V and J calls and clone size; D and trimming were determined from the DNA. The table for this sample lists 120,000 to 150,000 clones; around 83% of them were counted only once. The top ten hold more than 2% of the sample.

Each collaborating institution followed its own protocols to collect whole blood in K2EDTA tubes. Collaborator samples were shipped for TCRbeta analysis as frozen whole blood, isolated PBMCs, or DNA extracted from either sample type. From the germline V gene, CDR1 is KGHDR and CDR2 is SFDVKD. The CDR3 starts with the cysteine, ends with the phenylalanine, and has 15 residues. Just the 45-base CDR3 DNA is kept, in frame starting at base 1. The trim is 3 bases for V and 0 bases for J, with a gap of 7 bases between the germline ends. The sequenced sample was peripheral blood. The TCR was taken from a human donor with acute or convalescent COVID-19. The donor label of this sample is uncertain. The sequence links TRBV24-1 to TRBJ1-4, with TRBD1 tentatively as D gene (5 bases match). The nucleotide sequence is TGTGCCACCAGTGATGGCAGGGCAACTAATGAAAAACTGTTTTTT. It translates as CATSDGRATNEKLFF.